The 20 T cell receptor beta chains below all came from one sample that was sequenced in a study of T cell responses to AZD1222 COVID-19 vaccine. Repertoires were generated with immunoSEQ multiplex PCR, while TCRdb's copy carries only in-frame clones and drops some. The sample lists some 120,000 clones; about nine tenths were seen once. The sample here was peripheral blood, taken 28 days after the second AZD1222 dose. The source of these receptors is an adult who received the AZD1222 COVID-19 vaccine.

The V gene is TRBV28, the J gene TRBJ1-3; no clear D. Germline CDR1 is MDHEN and CDR2 is SYDVKM. This CDR3 has 17 amino acids. V lost 3 bases and J lost 0, with 15 bases in between. CDR3 amino acids: CASSLVRSPASGNTIYF. The CDR3 DNA reads as TGTGCCAGCAGTTTGGTTCGCAGCCCGGCCTCTGGAAACACCATATATTTT.

This clone was observed a single time. The chain employs TRBV5-1 and TRBJ1-1; D ambiguous. The length of the CDR3 is 14 residues. V gave up 0 bases and J gave up 6 bases, with 12 bases separating them. Germline CDR1 is SGHRS and CDR2 is YFSETQ. The chain's CDR3 is CASSLEDRVPEAFF. For the CDR3, the DNA is TGCGCCAGCAGCTTGGAGGATCGGGTACCTGAAGCTTTCTTT.

The chain employs TRBV29-1 and TRBJ2-7, with TRBD1 identical over 9 bases. CDR3 size: 13 residues. V lost 3 bases, J lost 4 bases, and 4 bases stayed unmatched. Germline-derived CDR1 and CDR2 are SQVTM and ANQGSEA. CDR3 sequence reads: CSVEGQGRYEQYF. The CDR3 DNA is TGCAGCGTTGAGGGACAGGGTAGGTACGAGCAGTACTTC.

The chain combines TRBV7-6 with TRBJ2-3; TRBD2 agrees at 8 bases. CDR3 length: 15 amino acids. Germline V gene lookup returns CDR1 SGHVS and CDR2 FNYEAQ. V dropped 4 bases and J dropped 1; count of bases not matched to a gene: 4. CDR3 sequence: CASSYGGAGTDTQYF. CDR3 sequence (DNA): TGTGCCAGCAGCTACGGGGGGGCCGGCACAGATACGCAGTATTTT.

J is TRBJ2-1 and V is TRBV20-1, with 11 bases matching TRBD2. With 3 bases clipped from V and 6 bases from J, the junction kept 7 bases outside the gene matches. Germline CDR1 is DFQATT and CDR2 is SNEGSKA (reference sequence). The CDR3 runs to 15 residues. The CDR3 nucleotides are TGCAGTGCTAGTGCCAGACTAGCGGGGATCAATGAGCAGTTCTTC. It yields the protein CSASARLAGINEQFF.

The rearrangement uses TRBV9 and TRBJ2-1; tentatively, D is TRBD1 (5 bases). This CDR3 has 14 amino acids. Germline values: CDR1 SGDLS, CDR2 YYNGEE. Trimming removed 6 bases from V and 9 bases from J, with 19 bases in between. The CDR3, as DNA: TGTGCCAGCAACAGGCTGGAGACCAGAGGTGAGCAGTTCTTC. As protein: CASNRLETRGEQFF. The full variable domain, in which reference TRBV9 and TRBJ2-1 provide the parts outside the CDR3, is DSGVTQTPKHLITATGQRVTLRCSPRSGDLSVYWYQQSLDQGLQFLIQYYNGEERAKGNILERFSAQQFPDLHSELNLSSLELGDSALYFCASNRLETRGEQFFGPGTRLTVL.

This clone was detected a few times. It is unclear where the CDR3 begins or ends on the DNA, so no DNA is shown, and the CDR3 is as TCRdb lists it. V usage is TRBV12-1 and J usage is TRBJ1-5. TRBV12-1 is deemed a pseudogene. Termini included, the CDR3 measures 15 amino acids. The CDR3 spells CASSFWGVGNQPQHF.

The chain links TRBV11-2 to TRBJ2-3; 11 bases match TRBD2. The length of the CDR3 is 17 residues. J was trimmed by 4 bases and V by 4 bases; bases with no gene match: 10. The germline CDR1 and CDR2 sequences are SGHAT and FQNNGV. CDR3 protein: CASSSLVAGGISDTQYF. The CDR3 DNA reads TGTGCCAGCAGCTCGTTAGTAGCGGGGGGGATTTCAGATACGCAGTATTTT.

This chain uses TRBV6-5 with TRBJ1-1; D remains unclear. Germline values: CDR1 MNHEY, CDR2 SVGAGI. The CDR3 sequence is 12 residues long. V lost 6 bases to trimming and J lost 7 bases, with 12 bases between them. The CDR3 DNA reads TGTGCCAGCAGGGACTCAAAAAATGAAGCTTTCTTT. Protein sequence: CASRDSKNEAFF.

The CDR3 DNA sequence: TGTGCCAGCAGCTTCACCGGTCGCACGGAGACCCAGTACTTC. This translates into CASSFTGRTETQYF. This chain connects TRBV11-3 to TRBJ2-5; D is unresolved. The germline V and J ends were trimmed by 3 bases and 5 bases, with 13 bases remaining between them. From germline, CDR1 is SGHNT and CDR2 YENEEA. This CDR3 is 14 amino acids long.

The V and J genes are TRBV25-1 and TRBJ2-1; 11 bases fit TRBD1. This CDR3 comprises 16 residues. CDR1 and CDR2 from the germline V gene are MGHDK and SYGVNS. V dropped 2 bases and J dropped 3; count of bases not matched to a gene: 3. The CDR3 DNA reads as TGTGCCAGCAGTGAAACCGGGACAGGGGGCTACAATGAGCAGTTCTTC. It is translated as CASSETGTGGYNEQFF.

This clone came up a few times. This sample also contains other DNA sequences that code for the same CDR3. The gene calls are TRBV11-2 and TRBJ1-5, with D possibly TRBD1 on 5 matching bases. V lost 0 bases and J 5 bases, leaving 5 bases between the germline ends. The CDR3 has 13 amino acids. Germline CDR1 and CDR2: SGHAT and FQNNGV. The CDR3 DNA sequence: TGTGCCAGCAGCTTAGACAGGGATCAGCCCCAGCATTTT. It translates to CASSLDRDQPQHF.

The chain joins TRBV6-1 to TRBJ1-4, with D unclear. Germline assignment: CDR1 MNHNS and CDR2 SASEGT. V gave up 3 bases and J gave up 10 bases, with 15 bases separating them. The CDR3 length is 14 residues. Here the CDR3 DNA reads TGTGCCAGCAGTGACGGGGAACGCTGGGGAAAACTGTTTTTT. Translated, it gives CASSDGERWGKLFF.

This rearrangement joins TRBV28 to TRBJ2-1; D is ambiguous. Germline CDR1 reads MDHEN; CDR2 reads SYDVKM. The CDR3 has 12 amino acids. The V end lost 1 base, the J end lost 8 bases, and 6 bases lay between the germline ends. This chain's CDR3 is CASSLLQDEQFF. The CDR3 DNA reads as TGTGCCAGCAGTTTATTGCAGGATGAGCAGTTCTTC.

The chain uses TRBV28 and TRBJ1-2; D is uncertain. There are 13 residues in the CDR3. CDR1 is MDHEN and CDR2 is SYDVKM in the germline V gene. The V end was cut by 7 bases, the J end by 8 bases, with 17 bases between. The CDR3 here is CASTLGSWLGYTF. In DNA, the CDR3 is TGTGCCAGCACCTTGGGAAGTTGGTTGGGCTACACCTTC.

The V gene is TRBV6-1, the J gene TRBJ2-7; 9 bases line up with TRBD1. The CDR3 consists of 15 residues. Trimming at V came to 2 bases and at J to 4 bases, leaving 6 bases not matched to a gene. The germline gives CDR1 MNHNS, CDR2 SASEGT. CDR3 residues: CASSEWGQGRYEQYF. The CDR3 DNA follows: TGTGCCAGCAGTGAATGGGGACAGGGTAGGTACGAGCAGTACTTC.

V is TRBV7-8 and J is TRBJ2-2; no clear D. Per the germline V gene, CDR1 is SGHVS and CDR2 is FQNEAQ. CDR3 length: 14 residues. The CDR3 is CASWERAPTGELFF. As DNA, the CDR3 is TGTGCTAGTTGGGAAAGAGCGCCCACCGGGGAGCTGTTTTTT.

This clone was observed a handful of times. The chain joins TRBV5-4 to TRBJ2-7; 12 bases line up with TRBD1. The V and J ends lost 4 bases and 6 bases, in that order; junction bases with no gene match: 11. CDR1 and CDR2 from the germline V gene are SGHNT and YYREEE (reference sequence). The CDR3 covers 16 residues. CDR3 residues: CASSKVPGTGGTEQYF. The CDR3 DNA reads as TGTGCCAGCAGCAAAGTTCCCGGGACAGGGGGCACCGAGCAGTACTTC.

The genes are TRBV28 and TRBJ2-7; 12 nucleotides agree with TRBD2. Per the germline V gene, CDR1 is MDHEN and CDR2 is SYDVKM. There are 15 residues in the CDR3. J gave up 7 bases and V 5 bases, and 9 bases lay outside the gene matches. Written as DNA, the CDR3 is TGTGCCAGCAGTACCCGACTAGCGGGAGAAGAAGAGCAGTACTTC. It is translated as CASSTRLAGEEEQYF.

V and J are TRBV5-1 and TRBJ1-4, with D perhaps TRBD1 (6 bases). Between the trimmed V and J ends, which lost 0 bases and 8 bases, there was a span of 14 bases. CDR1 and CDR2 from the germline V gene are SGHRS and YFSETQ. The CDR3 runs to 15 residues. CDR3 nucleotide sequence: TGCGCCAGCAGCTTGGCGGGGACAAGGAGAGAAAAACTGTTTTTT. Protein product: CASSLAGTRREKLFF.